This T cell receptor beta chain was sequenced in a study of beta chain features in type 1 diabetes. This clone showed up just a few times. Its antigen is not identified. Expressed TCRB transcripts were sequenced after all isolated RNA was converted to cDNA. Some clones are missing from TCRdb's copy, which holds only in-frame ones; the method was immunoSEQ multiplex PCR. The sample carries around 340,000 clones, around 9% recorded once. This CDR3 contains 14 residues. Trimming removed 1 base at V and 3 bases at J, with 7 bases between. Germline V gives CDR1 LGHNA, CDR2 YSLEER. Purity (above 98%) was reached by all sorted populations. Study-wide results and limits: Researchers report that Type 1 diabetes patients had moderately but significantly shorter TCRB CDR3s across all four CD4+ subsets.

This TCR was sampled from a young man with type 1 diabetes. The chain carries TRBV4-3 and TRBJ1-5, with D unresolved. Sequencing used central memory CD4+ T cells from blood. CDR3 nucleotide sequence: TGCGCCAGCAGCCAAGCGAGGACCAATCAGCCCCAGCATTTT. This translates into CASSQARTNQPQHF.